Listed below are T cell receptor beta chains from one sample, sequenced in a study of blood T cells in healthy people across ages. TCRdb re-analysed the 5' RACE reads in MiXCR, keeping a single row per CDR3 protein. The table records hundreds of thousands of distinct CDR3 sequences, roughly 35% of them present only once. The material sequenced was blood. The receptors derive from a man aged 18 to 30 in good health. CDR3s include the opening cysteine and the closing phenylalanine or tryptophan. The D gene is left open where the match is weak. Only part of the rows carry a size: once, few, many, or a class if the clone is expanded.

J gene,V gene,clone size,D gene,CDR3 DNA,CDR3 protein
TRBJ2-3,TRBV20-1,-,TRBD2,TGCAGTGCGCCGACTAGCGGGAGAAGCACAGATACGCAGTATTTT,CSAPTSGRSTDTQYF
TRBJ2-1,TRBV20-1,-,-,TGCAGTGCTATTGTGGCGGATTACAATGAGCAGTTCTTC,CSAIVADYNEQFF
TRBJ2-1,TRBV11-1,-,TRBD1,TGTGCCAGCAGCTTAGCGGGAAGGGGGCATGTTGAGCAGTTCTTC,CASSLAGRGHVEQFF
TRBJ2-3,TRBV28,-,TRBD2,TGTGCCAGCAGTTTTCAGCGGGGGGGGCGTAGCACAGATACGCAGTATTTT,CASSFQRGGRSTDTQYF
TRBJ2-3,TRBV7-2,-,-,TGTGCCAGCAGCGGGTTGACACACACAGATACGCAGTATTTT,CASSGLTHTDTQYF
TRBJ1-1,TRBV20-1,-,-,TGCAGTGCCCGGTCGGGGGCCACGGACACTGAAGCTTTGTTT,CSARSGATDTEALF
TRBJ1-5,TRBV7-2,once,-,TGTGCCAGCAGCTTATTCAGGGGCGGTCAGCCCCAGCATTTT,CASSLFRGGQPQHF
TRBJ1-1,TRBV2,-,-,TGTGCCAGCAGCGACGGACGGGGGACTGAAGCTTTCTTT,CASSDGRGTEAFF
TRBJ1-1,TRBV7-8,-,-,TGTGCCAGCAGCTGGGGCTCGCTCGGTACGAACACTGAAGCTTTCTTT,CASSWGSLGTNTEAFF
TRBJ2-7,TRBV20-1,-,TRBD1,TGCAGTGCTAGTGCCCCGACAGGGGGAATCTACGAGCAGTACTTC,CSASAPTGGIYEQYF
TRBJ1-1,TRBV19,-,-,TGTGCCAGTAGTACCTCGCCGGATGAAGCTTTCTTT,CASSTSPDEAFF
TRBJ2-5,TRBV7-2,few,-,TGTGCCAGCAGCTTGGAGCCGACAGCCCAAGAGACCCAGTACTTC,CASSLEPTAQETQYF
TRBJ2-3,TRBV28,-,TRBD2,TGTGCCAGCAGTTTATCTTCTAGCGGGGGGGCCCACGCCACAGATACGCAGTATTTT,CASSLSSSGGAHATDTQYF
TRBJ2-1,TRBV12-3/TRBV12-4,-,-,TGTGCCAGCGTAGGTGTCTATGAGCAGTTCTTC,CASVGVYEQFF
TRBJ1-2,TRBV19,few,-,TGTGCCAGTAGTAAGACAGAAGGCTATGGCTACACCTTC,CASSKTEGYGYTF
TRBJ2-3,TRBV5-6,few,TRBD2,TGTGCCAGCAGCTTGCTGGCTAGCGGGGCCACAGATACGCAGTATTTT,CASSLLASGATDTQYF
TRBJ2-1,TRBV11-2,-,TRBD1,TGTGCCAGCAACTACGACAGGGACAATGAGCAGTTCTTC,CASNYDRDNEQFF
TRBJ1-2,TRBV4-2,few,-,TGTGCCAGCAGCCAAGTTAAGGATGGTGAGGGGTCCCGTGGCTACACCTTC,CASSQVKDGEGSRGYTF
TRBJ2-1,TRBV13,-,-,TGTGCCAGCAGCCTTGGGGACTCTCCCATTGAGCAGTTCTTC,CASSLGDSPIEQFF
TRBJ2-7,TRBV12-3/TRBV12-4,few,-,TGTGCCAGCAGTTTTGGATTTTTGGGCGAGCAGTACTTC,CASSFGFLGEQYF
TRBJ2-1,TRBV7-6,few,-,TGTGCCAGCAGCTTAGTTTCGGGCGGCCCCAGCTCCTACAATGAGCAGTTCTTC,CASSLVSGGPSSYNEQFF
TRBJ2-5,TRBV4-3,-,-,TGCGTCAGCAGCCAAGATCTTGGGACACACTCCTACAATGAGCAGTACTTC,CVSSQDLGTHSYNEQYF
TRBJ1-5,TRBV4-1,-,-,TGCGCCAGCAGCGTCCATACAAGGGGGAATCAGCCCCAGCATTTT,CASSVHTRGNQPQHF
TRBJ1-6,TRBV9,-,-,TGTGCCAGCACGCCGGACGCCAATAATTCACCCCTCCACTTT,CASTPDANNSPLHF
TRBJ1-5,TRBV12-3/TRBV12-4,many,TRBD1,TGTGCCAGCAGTTTAGGACAGGGTGGCAATCAGCCCCAGCATTTT,CASSLGQGGNQPQHF
TRBJ1-2,TRBV12-3/TRBV12-4,few,TRBD1,TGTGCCAGCAGTTTAAGTTCCGTCCGGGACAGGGTAAACTATGGCTACACCTTC,CASSLSSVRDRVNYGYTF
TRBJ2-1,TRBV12-3/TRBV12-4,-,-,TGTGCCAGCAGTTTTGAGTTGATGGAGACCCAGTTCTTC,CASSFELMETQFF
TRBJ2-7,TRBV7-2,-,TRBD2,TGTGCCAGCAGCTTAGGTCCTAGCGGGGACTACGAGCAGTACTTC,CASSLGPSGDYEQYF
TRBJ1-1,TRBV28,-,-,TGTGCCAGCAGTTCGAGGGCCTGGAACATGAACACTGAAGCTTTCTTT,CASSSRAWNMNTEAFF
TRBJ2-1,TRBV2,few,-,TGTGCCAGCAGTGAATATAGCAATGAGCAGTTCTTC,CASSEYSNEQFF
TRBJ2-3,TRBV3-1,-,TRBD2,TGTGCCAGCAGCCAAGATCAAGCGGGGGGGCGAGATACGCAGTATTTT,CASSQDQAGGRDTQYF
TRBJ2-1,TRBV30,-,-,TGTGCACTGCCCCCAGGGGCCAGATACAATGAGCAGTTCTTC,CALPPGARYNEQFF
TRBJ2-3,TRBV16,-,-,TGTGCCAGCAGCCCTGGGGACGTCACAGATACGCAGTATTTT,CASSPGDVTDTQYF
TRBJ1-1,TRBV5-1,-,TRBD1,TGCGCCAGCACCAACACGCAGGGGGTCGGAACTGAAGCTTTCTTT,CASTNTQGVGTEAFF
TRBJ1-1,TRBV29-1,-,TRBD1,TGCAGCGTCCTCCTATCGACAGGGGGCTTGGGGAACACTGAAGCTTTCTTT,CSVLLSTGGLGNTEAFF
TRBJ1-5,TRBV7-2,-,-,TGTGCCAGCAGCATAGTCGGCGGGGGGAGCAATCAGCCCCAGCATTTT,CASSIVGGGSNQPQHF
TRBJ1-4,TRBV14,-,-,TGTGCCAGCAGCCGAGGACAGACCCTAAATGAAAAACTGTTTTTT,CASSRGQTLNEKLFF
TRBJ1-4,TRBV28,-,-,TGTGCCACCGGGGGTTCTGCAACTAATGAAAAACTGTTTTTT,CATGGSATNEKLFF
TRBJ2-3,TRBV12-3/TRBV12-4,few,TRBD2,TGTGCCAGCGGCGCGGGGGCAGATACGCAGTATTTT,CASGAGADTQYF
TRBJ2-1,TRBV20-1,-,TRBD1,TGCAGTGCTCTCGGGACAGGGCTTTACAATGAGCAGTTCTTC,CSALGTGLYNEQFF
TRBJ2-6,TRBV12-3/TRBV12-4,few,-,TGTGCCAGCGGGCTTATAGCGGAGAACTCTGGGGCCAACGTCCTGACTTTC,CASGLIAENSGANVLTF
TRBJ1-5,TRBV20-1,-,-,TGCAGTGCTAGTACAGGGACCAGCAATCAGCCCCAGCATTTT,CSASTGTSNQPQHF
TRBJ1-6,TRBV11-1,-,-,TGTGCCAGCAGCCTCGCCGCGGGGGTTTCACCCCTCCACTTT,CASSLAAGVSPLHF
TRBJ2-1,TRBV27,-,TRBD1,TGTGCCAGCAGTATACAGGGGGGTGAGCAGTTCTTC,CASSIQGGEQFF
TRBJ2-2,TRBV2,-,TRBD2,TGTGCCAGCAGTCGGCTAGCGGGGAGTACCGGGGAGCTGTTTTTT,CASSRLAGSTGELFF
TRBJ2-2,TRBV5-1,-,TRBD1,TGCGCCAGCAGAGAGGGACAGGGGAGCACCGGGGAGCTGTTTTTT,CASREGQGSTGELFF
TRBJ2-1,TRBV10-3,-,-,TGTGCCATCAGCGCAATCCACACCTCAGGGGTGGAGACCCAGTTCTTC,CAISAIHTSGVETQFF
TRBJ1-6,TRBV27,few,-,TGTGCCAGCACCGATACCGTGGGGTTCAATTCACCCCTCCACTTT,CASTDTVGFNSPLHF
TRBJ2-3,TRBV29-1,few,TRBD2,TGCAGCGTCGGGACTAGCGTCGAGTCTAGCACAGATACGCAGTATTTT,CSVGTSVESSTDTQYF
TRBJ1-5,TRBV27,few,-,TGTGCCAGCAGTTTATCTAGGCGGGTTCAGCCCCAGCATTTT,CASSLSRRVQPQHF
TRBJ2-7,TRBV6-2/TRBV6-3,-,TRBD2,TGTGCCAGCAGTTACCTAGCGGGACAAAGCTGCGAGCAGTACTTC,CASSYLAGQSCEQYF